Listed below are T cell receptor beta chains from one sample, sequenced in a study of blood T cell repertoires in COVID-19. TCRdb's table, derived via immunoSEQ multiplex PCR, lists solely in-frame clones and lacks some. This sample has approximately 71,000 clones, with 82% found just once. Sequencing used peripheral blood. The receptors were gathered from a woman older than 75 with acute or convalescent COVID-19. Each CDR3 is given with its conserved first and last residue. The D gene is left open where the match is weak. Only part of the rows carry a size: once, few, many, or a class if the clone is expanded.

clone size: -
J gene: TRBJ2-7
V gene: TRBV7-2
D gene: -
CDR3 protein: CASSSSGVSSYEQYF
CDR3 DNA: -

clone size: once
J gene: TRBJ2-5
V gene: TRBV19
D gene: -
CDR3 protein: CASKGYAHETQYF
CDR3 DNA: TGTGCCAGTAAGGGGTACGCTCATGAGACCCAGTACTTC

clone size: -
J gene: TRBJ1-2
V gene: TRBV6-5
D gene: TRBD1
CDR3 protein: CASRLAGTGLYGYTF
CDR3 DNA: TGTGCCAGCAGGCTGGCCGGGACAGGGCTCTATGGCTACACCTTC

clone size: -
J gene: TRBJ2-3
V gene: TRBV9
D gene: -
CDR3 protein: CASSVGDPRTDTQYF
CDR3 DNA: TGTGCCAGCAGCGTAGGAGACCCTAGAACAGATACGCAGTATTTT

clone size: -
J gene: TRBJ1-6
V gene: TRBV28
D gene: TRBD1
CDR3 protein: CASSLYSTGDVSSYNSPLHF
CDR3 DNA: TGTGCCAGCAGTTTATACAGTACAGGGGACGTTAGCTCCTATAATTCACCCCTCCACTTT

clone size: -
J gene: TRBJ2-1
V gene: TRBV28
D gene: -
CDR3 protein: CASSLRQALYNEQFF
CDR3 DNA: TGTGCCAGCAGTTTAAGACAGGCTCTGTACAATGAGCAGTTCTTC

clone size: -
J gene: TRBJ2-7
V gene: TRBV11-2
D gene: -
CDR3 protein: CASSLVSGTYEQYF
CDR3 DNA: TGTGCCAGCAGCTTAGTGTCCGGGACCTACGAGCAGTACTTC

clone size: -
J gene: TRBJ1-1
V gene: TRBV6-5
D gene: -
CDR3 protein: CASTFRGRDTEAFF
CDR3 DNA: TGTGCCAGCACTTTCAGGGGCAGGGATACTGAAGCTTTCTTT

clone size: -
J gene: TRBJ2-7
V gene: TRBV12-1
D gene: -
CDR3 protein: CASSFEGTSGITYEQYF
CDR3 DNA: TGTGCCAGCAGCTTTGAGGGGACTAGCGGGATAACCTACGAGCAGTACTTC

clone size: -
J gene: TRBJ1-2
V gene: TRBV28
D gene: TRBD1
CDR3 protein: CASSPGQGVYGYTF
CDR3 DNA: TGTGCCAGCAGCCCGGGACAGGGGGTTTATGGCTACACCTTC

clone size: few
J gene: TRBJ2-5
V gene: TRBV7-6
D gene: -
CDR3 protein: CASSLGTLQQETQYF
CDR3 DNA: TGTGCCAGCAGCTTGGGGACTCTACAACAAGAGACCCAGTACTTC

clone size: -
J gene: TRBJ1-4
V gene: TRBV6-6
D gene: TRBD1
CDR3 protein: CASSRTGGREKLFF
CDR3 DNA: TGTGCCAGCAGTAGGACAGGGGGCCGTGAAAAACTGTTTTTT

clone size: -
J gene: TRBJ2-1
V gene: TRBV12-5
D gene: -
CDR3 protein: CASGADSTYNEQFF
CDR3 DNA: TGTGCTAGTGGTGCGGATTCTACCTACAATGAGCAGTTCTTC

clone size: -
J gene: TRBJ1-1
V gene: TRBV2
D gene: -
CDR3 protein: CASSLQGNTEAFF
CDR3 DNA: TGTGCCAGCAGCCTACAGGGGAACACTGAAGCTTTCTTT

clone size: -
J gene: TRBJ2-3
V gene: TRBV29-1
D gene: -
CDR3 protein: CSVEISGQTFGTDTQYF
CDR3 DNA: TGCAGCGTTGAAATTTCGGGACAAACGTTTGGCACAGATACGCAGTATTTT

clone size: -
J gene: TRBJ1-1
V gene: TRBV9
D gene: -
CDR3 protein: CASSVNVRGTEAFF
CDR3 DNA: TGTGCCAGCAGCGTAAATGTAAGGGGCACTGAAGCTTTCTTT

clone size: -
J gene: TRBJ1-2
V gene: TRBV6-1
D gene: TRBD1
CDR3 protein: CASSEAGGNYGYTF
CDR3 DNA: TGTGCCAGCAGTGAGGCAGGGGGCAACTATGGCTACACCTTC

clone size: once
J gene: TRBJ2-4
V gene: TRBV7-5
D gene: -
CDR3 protein: CVRSLAGQGPAKNIQYF
CDR3 DNA: TGTGTCAGAAGCTTAGCTGGACAGGGCCCAGCCAAAAACATTCAGTACTTC

clone size: -
J gene: TRBJ1-1
V gene: TRBV7-2
D gene: -
CDR3 protein: CASSFDWNTEAFF
CDR3 DNA: TGTGCCAGCAGCTTTGACTGGAACACTGAAGCTTTCTTT

clone size: -
J gene: TRBJ1-2
V gene: TRBV9
D gene: TRBD1
CDR3 protein: CASSVEDWTGENYGYTF
CDR3 DNA: TGTGCCAGCAGCGTAGAGGACTGGACAGGGGAAAACTATGGCTACACCTTC

clone size: -
J gene: TRBJ2-7
V gene: TRBV11-2
D gene: -
CDR3 protein: CASSFHPARGEEQYF
CDR3 DNA: TGTGCCAGCAGCTTTCATCCAGCCAGGGGCGAGGAGCAGTACTTC

clone size: -
J gene: TRBJ2-5
V gene: TRBV18
D gene: -
CDR3 protein: CASSPGGDQETQYF
CDR3 DNA: TGTGCCAGCTCACCAGGAGGGGATCAAGAGACCCAGTACTTC

clone size: once
J gene: TRBJ1-1
V gene: TRBV7-2
D gene: -
CDR3 protein: CASSLVMNTEAFF
CDR3 DNA: TGTGCCAGCAGCTTAGTTATGAACACTGAAGCTTTCTTT

clone size: once
J gene: TRBJ2-2
V gene: TRBV6-5
D gene: -
CDR3 protein: CASAIRESGELFF
CDR3 DNA: TGTGCCAGCGCTATAAGGGAGAGCGGGGAGCTGTTTTTT

clone size: -
J gene: TRBJ2-1
V gene: TRBV9
D gene: TRBD2
CDR3 protein: CASSVASGRAWDEQFF
CDR3 DNA: TGTGCCAGCAGCGTAGCGAGCGGGAGGGCCTGGGATGAGCAGTTCTTC

clone size: few
J gene: TRBJ1-2
V gene: TRBV20-1
D gene: -
CDR3 protein: CSASPQGTRTF
CDR3 DNA: TGCAGTGCTAGTCCACAGGGCACAAGGACCTTC

clone size: -
J gene: TRBJ2-3
V gene: TRBV28
D gene: -
CDR3 protein: CASSLTNLDTQYF
CDR3 DNA: TGTGCCAGCAGTCTAACGAATTTAGATACGCAGTATTTT

clone size: -
J gene: TRBJ1-1
V gene: TRBV11-2
D gene: -
CDR3 protein: CASSLGTLGRENTEAFF
CDR3 DNA: TGTGCCAGCAGCTTAGGGACCCTTGGCAGGGAGAACACTGAAGCTTTCTTT

clone size: -
J gene: TRBJ2-5
V gene: TRBV19
D gene: TRBD1
CDR3 protein: CASSMWTGTYQETQYF
CDR3 DNA: TGTGCCAGTAGTATGTGGACAGGGACTTACCAAGAGACCCAGTACTTC

clone size: -
J gene: TRBJ2-2
V gene: TRBV6-6
D gene: TRBD2
CDR3 protein: CASRRSGDANTGELFF
CDR3 DNA: TGTGCCAGCAGGCGGAGCGGGGATGCGAACACCGGGGAGCTGTTTTTT

clone size: -
J gene: TRBJ2-2
V gene: TRBV6-2/TRBV6-3
D gene: -
CDR3 protein: CASSYTRGGTGELFF
CDR3 DNA: TGTGCCAGCAGTTACACCAGGGGCGGCACCGGGGAGCTGTTTTTT

clone size: -
J gene: TRBJ1-1
V gene: TRBV7-2
D gene: -
CDR3 protein: CASSQVGNTEAFF
CDR3 DNA: TGTGCCAGCAGTCAGGTTGGGAACACTGAAGCTTTCTTT

clone size: -
J gene: TRBJ2-7
V gene: TRBV10-3
D gene: TRBD2
CDR3 protein: CAISQLAGDLSEQYF
CDR3 DNA: TGTGCCATCAGCCAACTAGCGGGGGATCTCAGCGAGCAGTACTTC

clone size: -
J gene: TRBJ1-2
V gene: TRBV20-1
D gene: -
CDR3 protein: CSVVGYTF
CDR3 DNA: TGCAGTGTCGTTGGCTACACCTTC

clone size: -
J gene: TRBJ2-7
V gene: TRBV4-1
D gene: TRBD2
CDR3 protein: CASGWLAGGGEQYF
CDR3 DNA: TGCGCCAGTGGTTGGCTAGCGGGAGGAGGCGAGCAGTACTTC

clone size: -
J gene: TRBJ2-3
V gene: TRBV5-1
D gene: TRBD2
CDR3 protein: CASPSELAGGPIDDTQYF
CDR3 DNA: TGCGCCAGTCCCTCGGAACTAGCGGGAGGCCCAATTGATGATACGCAGTATTTT

clone size: -
J gene: TRBJ2-5
V gene: TRBV7-2
D gene: -
CDR3 protein: CASSWGLMETQYF
CDR3 DNA: TGTGCCAGCAGCTGGGGGCTCATGGAGACCCAGTACTTC

clone size: -
J gene: TRBJ2-1
V gene: TRBV5-4
D gene: TRBD2
CDR3 protein: CASSSRLAGVGEQFF
CDR3 DNA: TGTGCCAGCAGCTCCCGACTAGCGGGAGTAGGAGAGCAGTTCTTC

clone size: -
J gene: TRBJ1-2
V gene: TRBV29-1
D gene: TRBD1
CDR3 protein: CSVDSGQGARNGYTF
CDR3 DNA: TGCAGCGTTGATTCGGGACAGGGGGCAAGAAATGGCTACACCTTC

clone size: few
J gene: TRBJ2-7
V gene: TRBV19
D gene: -
CDR3 protein: CASSRTGGFSYEQYF
CDR3 DNA: TGTGCCAGTAGTCGAACTGGAGGGTTTAGCTACGAGCAGTACTTC

clone size: -
J gene: TRBJ2-7
V gene: TRBV7-9
D gene: TRBD2
CDR3 protein: CASSPRLAGVYEQYF
CDR3 DNA: TGTGCCAGCAGTCCTAGACTAGCGGGGGTCTACGAGCAGTACTTC

clone size: -
J gene: TRBJ2-7
V gene: TRBV28
D gene: -
CDR3 protein: CASSSSYEQYF
CDR3 DNA: TGTGCCAGCAGTTCCTCTTACGAGCAGTACTTC

clone size: -
J gene: TRBJ2-5
V gene: TRBV9
D gene: -
CDR3 protein: CASSVGSGLGQETQYF
CDR3 DNA: TGTGCCAGCAGCGTAGGTTCAGGGCTGGGCCAAGAGACCCAGTACTTC

clone size: -
J gene: TRBJ1-2
V gene: TRBV11-2
D gene: -
CDR3 protein: CASSRFGQNYGYTF
CDR3 DNA: TGTGCCAGCAGCCGATTTGGACAGAACTATGGCTACACCTTC

clone size: -
J gene: TRBJ2-1
V gene: TRBV6-5
D gene: -
CDR3 protein: CASSYDSGMGNEQFF
CDR3 DNA: TGTGCCAGCAGTTACGATAGCGGAATGGGCAATGAGCAGTTCTTC

clone size: -
J gene: TRBJ2-1
V gene: TRBV7-9
D gene: TRBD2
CDR3 protein: CASSLGTSFIEQFF
CDR3 DNA: TGTGCCAGCAGCCTGGGGACTAGCTTCATTGAGCAGTTCTTC

clone size: -
J gene: TRBJ1-2
V gene: TRBV12-3/TRBV12-4
D gene: -
CDR3 protein: CASSFPAYGYTF
CDR3 DNA: TGTGCCAGCAGTTTCCCAGCGTATGGCTACACCTTC

clone size: -
J gene: TRBJ2-1
V gene: TRBV27
D gene: -
CDR3 protein: CASSPLRSNEQFF
CDR3 DNA: TGTGCCAGCAGTCCTCTACGGAGCAATGAGCAGTTCTTC

clone size: -
J gene: TRBJ2-7
V gene: TRBV6-5
D gene: -
CDR3 protein: CASSPHEGRRSEQYF
CDR3 DNA: TGTGCCAGCAGTCCCCACGAGGGAAGACGGAGCGAGCAGTACTTC

clone size: -
J gene: TRBJ1-4
V gene: TRBV5-4
D gene: TRBD1
CDR3 protein: CASSYDRGSAKLFF
CDR3 DNA: TGTGCCAGCAGCTACGACAGGGGTAGTGCAAAACTGTTTTTT

clone size: -
J gene: TRBJ2-7
V gene: TRBV5-6
D gene: -
CDR3 protein: CASSFLLNEQYF
CDR3 DNA: TGTGCCAGCAGTTTCCTCCTAAACGAGCAGTACTTC

clone size: -
J gene: TRBJ1-5
V gene: TRBV7-2
D gene: TRBD1
CDR3 protein: CASSLDRDNQPQHF
CDR3 DNA: TGTGCCAGCAGCCTGGACAGGGACAATCAGCCCCAGCATTTT

clone size: -
J gene: TRBJ2-1
V gene: TRBV27
D gene: TRBD2
CDR3 protein: CASSHGTSGADEQFF
CDR3 DNA: TGTGCCAGCAGTCACGGGACTAGCGGGGCGGATGAGCAGTTCTTC

clone size: -
J gene: TRBJ1-5
V gene: TRBV19
D gene: -
CDR3 protein: CASENQGGNQPQHF
CDR3 DNA: TGTGCCAGCGAAAACCAGGGAGGTAATCAGCCCCAGCATTTT

clone size: -
J gene: TRBJ2-1
V gene: TRBV2
D gene: -
CDR3 protein: CASSEGRGRGYNEQFF
CDR3 DNA: TGTGCCAGCAGTGAAGGCCGGGGTCGGGGCTACAATGAGCAGTTCTTC